These 27 T cell receptor beta chains originate from one sample sequenced in a study of blood T cells in healthy people across ages. Combining a sample-barcoded 5' primer with a J-beta primer mix, a second PCR ran for about 7 to 12 cycles. TCRdb reanalysed the 5' RACE reads using MiXCR and keeps one entry per CDR3 protein. The sample has 1.5 million or so distinct CDR3 sequences, approximately 38% seen once. Sequences were obtained from blood. The receptors shown here come from a woman younger than 35 in good health.

This clonotype was observed a handful of times. The rearrangement uses TRBV5-1 and TRBJ2-1, with D maybe TRBD2 (7 bases). The germline V and J ends were trimmed by 4 bases and 0 bases, with 17 bases remaining between them. CDR1 SGHRS and CDR2 YFSETQ come from the germline V gene. The CDR3 consists of 17 residues. CDR3 residues: CASSTVGGGSSYNEQFF. In DNA, the CDR3 is TGCGCCAGCAGCACCGTAGGGGGAGGGAGCTCCTACAATGAGCAGTTCTTC.

V usage is TRBV3-1 and J usage is TRBJ2-2; D is perhaps TRBD1 (5 bases). CDR1 and CDR2 from the germline V gene are LGHDT and YNNKEL (reference sequence). V lost 4 bases, J lost 1 base, and 10 bases lay in between. The CDR3 runs to 15 residues. In nucleotides, the CDR3 is TGTGCCAGCAGCCTTTACGGACAGAACACCGGGGAGCTGTTTTTT. The encoded protein is CASSLYGQNTGELFF.

DNA for the CDR3: TGCAGTGCTAGCGGGGCCCACCGAGAGACCCAGTACTTC. It encodes CSASGAHRETQYF. The V gene is TRBV20-1, the J gene TRBJ2-5; the D call may be TRBD1 or TRBD2 (5 bases each). The CDR3 is 13 amino acids. V was trimmed by 3 bases and J by 4 bases, leaving 12 bases between them. Germline V lookup: CDR1 DFQATT, CDR2 SNEGSKA (reference sequence).

The table lists this clonotype with a few counts. The gene calls are TRBV6-5 and TRBJ1-1; D gene unclear. CDR3 length equals 13 residues. V shed 0 bases and J shed 5 bases, with 7 bases lying between them. CDR1 is MNHEY and CDR2 is SVGAGI in the germline V gene. The CDR3 is CASSYSSATEAFF. The CDR3 DNA sequence: TGTGCCAGCAGTTACTCGAGCGCGACTGAAGCTTTCTTT.

This clonotype came up a few times. The chain joins TRBV3-1 to TRBJ1-4; D ambiguous. The CDR3 extends over 16 amino acids. Trimming left V 0 bases short and J 8 bases short, with 16 bases between. Germline V gene sequence: CDR1 LGHDT, CDR2 YNNKEL (reference sequence). The CDR3 DNA reads TGTGCCAGCAGCCAAGATCCCGACTTCCCGGGCGAAAAACTGTTTTTT. Translating it yields CASSQDPDFPGEKLFF. The full variable domain, completed using reference TRBV3-1 and TRBJ1-4, is DTAVSQTPKYLVTQMGNDKSIKCEQNLGHDTMYWYKQDSKKFLKIMFSYNNKELIINETVPNRFSPKSPDKAHLNLHINSLELGDSAVYFCASSQDPDFPGEKLFFGSGTQLSVL.

The V gene is TRBV12-3 or TRBV12-4, the J gene TRBJ1-1, with a tentative D call TRBD1 (6 bases). Trimming took 10 bases from V and 6 from J, leaving 18 bases between them. The CDR3 runs to 13 residues. The CDR3 sequence is CAIRELGGPEAFF. Here the CDR3 DNA reads TGTGCCATCAGGGAGTTGGGGGGGCCTGAAGCTTTCTTT.

This clonotype has just a few counts. The chain employs TRBV6-5 and TRBJ1-5, with 9 positions matching TRBD1. CDR1 is MNHEY and CDR2 is SVGAGI in the germline V gene. The CDR3 is made up of 17 amino acids. Trimming cost V 2 bases and J 5 bases; bases outside gene matches: 10. CDR3 in amino acids: CASSYTLPGQGHQPQHF. CDR3 DNA sequence: TGTGCCAGCAGTTACACACTACCGGGACAGGGTCATCAGCCCCAGCATTTT.

V gene TRBV5-1 combines with J gene TRBJ2-2; D unresolved. The V gene's germline CDR1 is SGHRS and CDR2 YFSETQ. Between the trimmed V and J ends, which lost 2 bases and 0 bases, there was a span of 8 bases. CDR3 size: 15 residues. The CDR3 loop reads CASSLSSSNTGELFF. The CDR3 DNA reads as TGCGCCAGCAGCTTATCCAGTTCGAACACCGGGGAGCTGTTTTTT.

This chain joins TRBV6-5 and TRBJ1-2, with D possibly TRBD1 on 5 matching bases. The CDR3 contains 15 residues. With 0 bases removed from V and 4 bases from J, the gap between germline ends came to 12 bases. CDR1 and CDR2 (germline): MNHEY, SVGAGI. Here the CDR3 DNA reads TGTGCCAGCAGTTACTCGGCGACGGGACCCTATGGCTACACCTTC. It encodes CASSYSATGPYGYTF.

This clonotype has only a few counts. The rearrangement uses TRBV5-1 and TRBJ1-5; D not resolved. V lost 4 bases to trimming and J lost 6 bases, with 20 bases between them. Germline V gene data show CDR1 as SGHRS and CDR2 as YFSETQ. This CDR3 spans 16 amino acids. CDR3 sequence: CASSPNGVKKGQPQHF. CDR3 DNA: TGCGCCAGCAGCCCCAATGGAGTTAAAAAAGGTCAGCCCCAGCATTTT.

The gene calls are TRBV6-1 and TRBJ1-1; no clear D. This CDR3 is 12 amino acids long. Germline CDR1 is MNHNS and CDR2 is SASEGT. V dropped 8 bases and J dropped 3 bases, with 10 bases sitting between them. In nucleotides, the CDR3 is TGTGCCAGCCACGGGGAACACACTGAAGCTTTCTTT. It yields the protein CASHGEHTEAFF.

The genes are TRBV9 and TRBJ2-1; 13 bases agree with TRBD2. This CDR3 region has 17 residues. V lost 4 bases and J lost 5; bases outside the gene matches: 9. Germline CDR1 reads SGDLS; CDR2 reads YYNGEE. CDR3 amino acids: CASSSSFGTSGNNEQFF. CDR3 coding DNA: TGTGCCAGCAGCTCTAGTTTCGGGACTAGCGGGAACAATGAGCAGTTCTTC.

The chain joins TRBV14 to TRBJ2-1; D might be TRBD1 (5 bases). V gave up 3 bases and J gave up 3 bases, with 12 bases separating them. This CDR3 spans 15 amino acids. The germline CDR1 and CDR2 sequences are SGHDN and FVKESK. The CDR3 protein is CASSHKGLLYNEQFF. The CDR3 nucleotides are TGTGCCAGCAGCCACAAGGGGCTTCTCTACAATGAGCAGTTCTTC.

The V gene is TRBV12-3 or TRBV12-4, the J gene TRBJ2-7; 10 positions match TRBD2. The CDR3 spans 15 residues. Trimming at V came to 3 bases and at J to 7 bases, leaving 9 bases not matched to a gene. CDR3 protein: CASSFTASGGGEQYF. In DNA, the CDR3 is TGTGCCAGCAGTTTTACGGCTAGCGGGGGTGGTGAGCAGTACTTC.

Only a few counts were recorded for this clonotype. This sequence may be a read error, since a much larger clone differs from it by one base. The V and J genes are TRBV5-1 and TRBJ2-5; 7 positions agree with TRBD2. This CDR3 is 15 amino acids long. V shed 3 bases and J 2 bases; nucleotides not matched to a gene: 7. CDR1 and CDR2 from the germline V gene are SGHRS and YFSETQ. In DNA form, the CDR3 reads TGCGCCAGCAGCTCGAGACGAGCGGGACAAGAGACCCAGTACTTC. Its translation is CASSSRRAGQETQYF.

The genes are TRBV11-1 and TRBJ2-1; the D gene is possibly TRBD2 (6 bases). Germline-derived CDR1 and CDR2 are SGHAT and FQDESV (reference sequence). The CDR3 loop spans 15 amino acids. V was clipped by 6 bases and J by 3 bases, with 15 bases between them. The CDR3 protein is CASSPGWGVYNEQFF. CDR3 sequence (DNA): TGTGCCAGCAGTCCAGGGTGGGGGGTCTACAATGAGCAGTTCTTC.

In this sample, this clonotype turned up a few times. V usage is TRBV27 and J usage is TRBJ1-2; D gene uncertain. V lost 5 bases and J 4 bases, leaving 23 bases between the germline ends. Germline V gene data show CDR1 as MNHEY and CDR2 as SMNVEV (reference sequence). The CDR3 length is 17 residues. CDR3 coding DNA: TGTGCCAGCAGTCCACAGAGAGCCCAGGCCCGCAGCTATGGCTACACCTTC. It encodes CASSPQRAQARSYGYTF.

On this clonotype itself: Relative to the germline gene, one junction end is altered; a read error may explain this. The rearrangement links TRBV7-9 to TRBJ1-2; D unresolved. This CDR3 is 14 amino acids long. Germline assignment: CDR1 SEHNR and CDR2 FQNEAQ (reference sequence). CDR3 loop: CASGLEGSTGRYTF. The CDR3 DNA reads as TGTGCCAGCGGCTTAGAGGGCTCCACTGGGAGATACACCTTC.

The table lists this clonotype with a few counts. The chain uses TRBV28 and TRBJ2-7; 11 bases are a match to TRBD2. CDR3 length: 17 residues. The junction had 11 bases not matched to a gene; V was cut back by 4 bases and J by 3 bases. The germline V gene has CDR1 MDHEN and CDR2 SYDVKM. The chain's CDR3 is CASSSGGGLAADYEQYF. In nucleotides, the CDR3 is TGTGCCAGCAGTTCCGGAGGGGGACTAGCGGCTGACTACGAGCAGTACTTC.

This clonotype occurred a few times. The chain links TRBV20-1 to TRBJ1-2, with a tentative D call TRBD1 (5 bases). Germline lookup yields CDR1 DFQATT and CDR2 SNEGSKA (reference sequence). V was cut by 5 bases and J by 3 bases, with 16 bases left in between. This CDR3 is built from 14 residues. Here the CDR3 reads CSALIVDSYYGYTF. The CDR3 DNA follows: TGCAGTGCTCTGATAGTCGACAGCTACTATGGCTACACCTTC.

This clonotype was picked up one time. This chain's CDR3 is CASSDSGAGVQPQHF. CDR3 in DNA: TGTGCCAGCAGTGACTCGGGGGCAGGGGTGCAGCCCCAGCATTTT. The genes are TRBV6-1 and TRBJ1-5; a weak D match, TRBD1 (6 bases). CDR1 and CDR2 (germline): MNHNS, SASEGT. This CDR3 spans 15 amino acids. Trimming left V 3 bases short and J 7 bases short, with 16 bases between.

Note on this clonotype: One end of the junction does not line up with germline, which may come from a read error. The chain couples TRBV6-1 to TRBJ1-2; 7 nucleotides match TRBD1. Germline CDR1 MNHNS, CDR2 SASEGT. The CDR3 is 15 amino acids. The CDR3 loop is CPSSEETGSNYGYTF. The CDR3, as DNA: TGTCCCAGCAGTGAAGAGACAGGGTCTAACTATGGCTACACCTTC.

The CDR3 region has the DNA TGTGCCAGCAGCACAGGGCTAGCCGGCCCAGCCCAGTACTTC. Translating it yields CASSTGLAGPAQYF. The chain links TRBV12-3 or TRBV12-4 to TRBJ2-5; TRBD1 is a possible D gene (6 bases). The CDR3 contains 14 residues. V lost 6 bases and J lost 9, with 20 bases in between.

V usage is TRBV6-1 and J usage is TRBJ2-3, with D possibly being TRBD1 (5 bases). Between the trimmed V and J ends, which lost 6 bases and 5 bases, there was a span of 24 bases. Germline CDR1 MNHNS, CDR2 SASEGT. The CDR3 sequence is 17 residues long. CDR3 sequence reads: CASSESTGQFLGDTQYF. The CDR3 DNA sequence: TGTGCCAGCAGCGAGTCCACTGGACAATTCCTCGGAGATACGCAGTATTTT.

The V call is TRBV9, the J call TRBJ2-3; tentatively, D is TRBD2 (5 bases). The germline V and J ends were trimmed by 4 bases and 3 bases, with 18 bases remaining between them. Germline values: CDR1 SGDLS, CDR2 YYNGEE. The CDR3 length is 16 residues. This CDR3 is CASSPHVGIGTDTQYF. CDR3 DNA sequence: TGTGCCAGCAGCCCCCATGTCGGGATTGGGACAGATACGCAGTATTTT.

The rearrangement links TRBV13 to TRBJ2-3, with TRBD2 matching 13 bases. V gave up 4 bases and J gave up 1 base; unmatched junction bases: 5. The CDR3 is made up of 17 amino acids. The germline V gene has CDR1 PRHDT and CDR2 FYEKMQ (reference sequence). Here the CDR3 reads CASSWDGLAGGTDTQYF. The CDR3 region has the DNA TGTGCCAGCAGCTGGGATGGACTAGCGGGAGGCACAGATACGCAGTATTTT.

This rearrangement joins TRBV2 to TRBJ2-7, with D unresolved. The CDR3 is 12 amino acids. CDR1 and CDR2 from the germline V gene are SNHLY and FYNNEI. Trimming shortened V by 1 base and J by 6 bases, and 7 bases separated the two germline ends. CDR3 region: CASSEDLSEQYF. The CDR3 region has the DNA TGTGCCAGCAGTGAAGATTTGTCCGAGCAGTACTTC. The complete variable domain, with remaining parts taken from reference TRBV2 and TRBJ2-7, reads EPEVTQTPSHQVTQMGQEVILRCVPISNHLYFYWYRQILGQKVEFLVSFYNNEISEKSEIFDDQFSVERPDGSNFTLKIRSTKLEDSAMYFCASSEDLSEQYFGPGTRLTVT.